The clone carrying this TCR beta chain was seen repeatedly, ten times or more. Each CDR3 protein gets one entry after TCRdb re-called the RT-PCR reads with MiXCR. The data contain about 960,000 distinct CDR3 sequences, roughly 18% of them singletons. The data derive from a study of patients and donors after allogeneic stem cell transplantation. Germline V lookup: CDR1 MNHEY, CDR2 SVGAGI. This CDR3 is 13 amino acids long. With 3 bases removed from V and 6 bases from J, the gap between germline ends came to 9 bases. The J gene is TRBJ1-5, the V gene TRBV6-5; D is uncertain. This TCR was sampled from a human donor who was either an allogeneic HSCT recipient or a stem cell or donor lymphocyte infusion donor (not recorded which). It is not recorded whose cells these are; they may come from a transplant donor. Sequenced sample: blood, either unsorted or a sorted T cell fraction (not recorded which). The CDR3: CASSYGSSQPQHF. In nucleotides, the CDR3 is TGTGCCAGCAGTTATGGCTCGTCTCAGCCCCAGCATTTT.